This is a list of T cell receptor beta chains from one sample in a study of T cell responses to AZD1222 COVID-19 vaccine. Sequenced by immunoSEQ multiplex PCR; TCRdb stores in-frame clones only, minus some. The sample has 120,000 or so clones, roughly nine tenths seen once. This specimen consisted of peripheral blood, obtained on day 0 of AZD1222 vaccination. The receptors here all came from an adult in good health. The CDR3 runs from the conserved cysteine through the conserved F or W. A D gene is named only where the DNA matches it firmly. Size tells how often a clone was seen (once, few, many) or the class of an expanded clone, and some rows leave it out.

CASSLAGTGGGYTF,TGCGCCAGCAGCTTAGCCGGGACAGGGGGTGGCTACACCTTC,-,TRBJ1-2,TRBV5-1,TRBD1
CATADRLETQYF,TGTGCCACCGCGGACAGGTTGGAGACCCAGTACTTC,-,TRBJ2-5,TRBV2,TRBD1
CASSLRGFGSGNTIYF,TGTGCCAGCAGCTTACGTGGATTCGGCTCTGGAAACACCATATATTTT,-,TRBJ1-3,TRBV7-9,-
CASSLRLTGEKLFF,TGTGCCAGCAGCTTACGGTTAACGGGGGAAAAACTGTTTTTT,once,TRBJ1-4,TRBV7-8,-
CASSWAGTGNNSPLHF,TGTGCCAGCAGCTGGGCCGGGACAGGGAATAATTCACCCCTCCACTTT,few,TRBJ1-6,TRBV7-2,TRBD1
CASSPGLAGFYEQYF,TGCGCCAGCAGCCCGGGTCTAGCGGGTTTTTACGAGCAGTACTTC,-,TRBJ2-7,TRBV5-1,TRBD2
CASTSTSYEQYF,TGTGCCAGCACCAGTACATCCTACGAGCAGTACTTC,once,TRBJ2-7,TRBV28,-
CASRTRGRVTDTQYF,TGTGCCAGCAGGACTAGGGGGAGGGTCACAGATACGCAGTATTTT,-,TRBJ2-3,TRBV27,-
CASSLTGSNEQFF,TGTGCCAGCAGCTTAACGGGTTCGAATGAGCAGTTCTTC,-,TRBJ2-1,TRBV7-3,-
CASSPPDRDTQYF,TGTGCCAGCAGCCCCCCCGACAGGGATACGCAGTATTTT,once,TRBJ2-3,TRBV3-1/TRBV3-2,-
CASSFADTQYF,TGCGCCAGCAGCTTCGCAGATACGCAGTATTTT,-,TRBJ2-3,TRBV5-1,-
CASSAGQNRGELFF,TGTGCCAGCAGCGCGGGACAGAATAGGGGGGAGCTGTTTTTT,-,TRBJ2-2,TRBV5-4,-
CASSLGDRGQYGYTF,TGTGCCAGCAGTTTAGGGGACAGGGGGCAATATGGCTACACCTTC,-,TRBJ1-2,TRBV28,TRBD1
CASSLVASGRRGLYNEQFF,TGCGCCAGCAGCTTGGTGGCTAGCGGGAGGCGTGGGCTTTACAATGAGCAGTTCTTC,-,TRBJ2-1,TRBV5-1,TRBD2
CASSVDGGGTDTQYF,TGTGCCAGCAGCGTAGATGGGGGGGGCACAGATACGCAGTATTTT,-,TRBJ2-3,TRBV9,TRBD2
CASSLEPGRTETQYF,TGTGCCAGCAGCTTAGAACCCGGGAGGACAGAGACCCAGTACTTC,-,TRBJ2-5,TRBV7-2,TRBD2
CASSQRDRGRVMANVLTF,TGTGCCAGCAGCCAGAGGGACAGGGGCCGGGTAATGGCCAACGTCCTGACTTTC,-,TRBJ2-6,TRBV7-9,TRBD1
CAISDSDRNDEQYF,TGTGCCATCAGTGATTCGGACAGGAACGACGAGCAGTACTTC,-,TRBJ2-7,TRBV10-3,TRBD1
CASSLEVRHDQTEAFF,TGTGCCAGCAGCCTGGAAGTCAGGCATGATCAGACTGAAGCTTTCTTT,once,TRBJ1-1,TRBV3-1/TRBV3-2,-
CASSLTGTGGDTEAFF,TGTGCCAGCAGCTTGACCGGGACAGGGGGTGACACTGAAGCTTTCTTT,-,TRBJ1-1,TRBV5-6,TRBD1
CASSVGGGLNTEAFF,TGTGCCAGCAGCGTAGGAGGGGGTCTAAACACTGAAGCTTTCTTT,-,TRBJ1-1,TRBV9,-
CASSPTGPGDYEQYF,TGCGCCAGCAGCCCCACCGGACCAGGTGATTACGAGCAGTACTTC,-,TRBJ2-7,TRBV5-1,-
CASSLTPYEQFF,TGTGCCAGCAGCTTAACCCCCTATGAGCAGTTCTTC,-,TRBJ2-1,TRBV7-3,-
CASSYSRTEAFF,TGTGCCAGCAGTTACTCTAGAACTGAAGCTTTCTTT,-,TRBJ1-1,TRBV6-2/TRBV6-3,-
CASSYPSGRNTEAFF,TGTGCCAGCAGTTACCCTAGTGGGAGGAACACTGAAGCTTTCTTT,-,TRBJ1-1,TRBV6-2/TRBV6-3,-
CASSPTGYEQYF,TGTGCCAGCAGTCCCACAGGCTACGAGCAGTACTTC,-,TRBJ2-7,TRBV27,-
CASSFLAGGPYNEQFF,TGTGCCAGCAGCTTCCTCGCGGGAGGGCCCTACAATGAGCAGTTCTTC,-,TRBJ2-1,TRBV11-2,TRBD2
CASSIAGELHNEQFF,TGTGCCAGTAGTATAGCGGGAGAGCTGCACAATGAGCAGTTCTTC,-,TRBJ2-1,TRBV19,-
CASSLNSRNSPLHF,TGTGCCAGCAGCTTAAACAGTCGGAATTCACCCCTCCACTTT,-,TRBJ1-6,TRBV7-8,-
CASSTRGEETQYF,TGTGCCAGCAGCACCAGGGGAGAAGAGACCCAGTACTTC,-,TRBJ2-5,TRBV5-4,-
CAIWDTNYGYTF,TGTGCCATTTGGGACACTAACTATGGCTACACCTTC,-,TRBJ1-2,TRBV10-3,-
CASSLRDSEAFF,TGTGCCAGCAGCTTGAGAGACAGTGAAGCTTTCTTT,-,TRBJ1-1,TRBV5-4,-
CASSQEGTPNTEAFF,TGCGCCAGCAGCCAAGAGGGGACACCGAACACTGAAGCTTTCTTT,-,TRBJ1-1,TRBV4-1,-
CASSQTTGANSPLHF,TGCGCCAGCAGCCAAACGACAGGGGCTAATTCACCCCTCCACTTT,-,TRBJ1-6,TRBV4-1,TRBD1
CAWSVPPGEQYF,TGTGCCTGGAGTGTACCTCCGGGCGAGCAGTACTTC,-,TRBJ2-7,TRBV30,-
CATSGGGSNQPQHF,TGTGCCACCAGTGGTGGGGGGAGCAATCAGCCCCAGCATTTT,-,TRBJ1-5,TRBV24-1,-
CASSYGGGGSQPQHF,TGTGCCAGCAGTTACGGAGGCGGGGGAAGTCAGCCCCAGCATTTT,-,TRBJ1-5,TRBV6-2/TRBV6-3,-
CASSLAKGAMDTEAFF,TGCGCCAGCAGCTTGGCCAAGGGGGCGATGGACACTGAAGCTTTCTTT,-,TRBJ1-1,TRBV5-1,TRBD1
CASSSRQGSYEQYF,TGCGCCAGCAGCTCAAGACAGGGAAGCTACGAGCAGTACTTC,-,TRBJ2-7,TRBV5-1,TRBD1
CAISATSRGANYGYTF,TGTGCCATCAGTGCGACCTCTAGGGGAGCTAACTATGGCTACACCTTC,-,TRBJ1-2,TRBV10-3,-
CAILDSIRQGWGYTF,TGTGCCATCTTGGACTCCATCCGGCAGGGCTGGGGCTACACCTTC,-,TRBJ1-2,TRBV10-3,-
CASSPMTSGRVNEQFF,TGTGCCAGCAGCCCCATGACTAGCGGGAGAGTGAATGAGCAGTTCTTC,-,TRBJ2-1,TRBV5-8,TRBD2
CATSLLVGGYNEQFF,TGTGCCACCAGCCTTCTAGTGGGTGGGTACAATGAGCAGTTCTTC,-,TRBJ2-1,TRBV15,-
CASKRGSLGEKLFF,TGCGCCAGCAAAAGAGGGAGCTTAGGGGAAAAACTGTTTTTT,-,TRBJ1-4,TRBV5-1,-
CASSSFGQGSEQFF,TGTGCCAGTAGTAGCTTCGGACAGGGTAGTGAGCAGTTCTTC,-,TRBJ2-1,TRBV19,TRBD1
CASSSSLTGGLYEQYF,TGTGCCAGCAGCTCATCGTTGACAGGTGGGCTCTACGAGCAGTACTTC,-,TRBJ2-7,TRBV3-1/TRBV3-2,-
CASSLGGGEETQYF,TGCGCCAGCAGCTTGGGTGGGGGGGAAGAGACCCAGTACTTC,-,TRBJ2-5,TRBV5-1,TRBD2
CASSLKLAGVDEQFF,TGTGCCAGCAGCTTAAAGCTAGCGGGCGTGGATGAGCAGTTCTTC,-,TRBJ2-1,TRBV7-3,TRBD2
CASSGSGMWSTEAFF,TGTGCCAGTAGTGGGTCGGGGATGTGGAGCACTGAAGCTTTCTTT,-,TRBJ1-1,TRBV19,-
CASSSGSSYNSPLHF,TGTGCCAGCAGCTCGGGGAGCTCCTATAATTCACCCCTCCACTTT,-,TRBJ1-6,TRBV7-2,-
CASSSLAGELFF,TGTGCCAGCAGTTCCTTAGCCGGGGAGCTGTTTTTT,-,TRBJ2-2,TRBV28,-
CASSQGIGTFPYGYTF,TGCGCCAGCAGCCAAGGTATAGGCACTTTCCCCTATGGCTACACCTTC,-,TRBJ1-2,TRBV4-3,-
CASSHWNEQFF,TGCGCCAGCAGCCATTGGAATGAGCAGTTCTTC,-,TRBJ2-1,TRBV4-1,-
CASSWTSGRSYNEQFF,TGTGCCAGCAGCTGGACTAGCGGGAGGTCTTACAATGAGCAGTTCTTC,-,TRBJ2-1,TRBV11-3,TRBD2